This is a list of T cell receptor beta chains from one sample in a study of blood T cell repertoires in COVID-19. This table comes from immunoSEQ multiplex PCR, and its TCRdb copy is limited to in-frame clones, with some not included. The sample holds about 74,000 clones, 90% seen once. What was sequenced was peripheral blood. These TCRs come from a human donor in a cohort sampled during active COVID-19. Both conserved end residues are part of each CDR3. The order of the fields is J gene, clone size, D gene, V gene, CDR3 protein, CDR3 DNA. The D gene is left open where the match is weak. Where a row states a size, it is once, few, many or the class of an expanded clone; other rows omit it.

TRBJ2-5 | NA | NA | TRBV5-1 | CASSSGSPSGETQYF | TGCGCCAGCAGCTCTGGGAGTCCCAGCGGAGAGACCCAGTACTTC
TRBJ1-1 | NA | TRBD1 | TRBV2 | CASSSHGTANTEAFF | TGTGCCAGCAGTTCCCACGGGACAGCGAACACTGAAGCTTTCTTT
TRBJ2-2 | NA | TRBD2 | TRBV25-1 | CASSGTSGMDGELFF | TGTGCCAGCTCCGGGACTAGCGGGATGGACGGGGAGCTGTTTTTT
TRBJ1-4 | NA | NA | TRBV10-2 | CASSESMGVGEKLFF | TGCGCCAGCAGTGAGTCGATGGGCGTAGGTGAAAAACTGTTTTTT
TRBJ2-5 | NA | TRBD1 | TRBV29-1 | CSATRDRGQETQYF | TGCAGCGCGACTAGGGACAGGGGCCAAGAGACCCAGTACTTC
TRBJ2-5 | NA | TRBD2 | TRBV6-5 | CASKREMRETQYF | TGTGCCAGCAAGCGGGAGATGAGAGAGACCCAGTACTTC
TRBJ1-1 | NA | NA | TRBV10-1 | CASSDPGGPNVNTEAFF | TGCGCCAGCAGTGACCCGGGGGGTCCGAACGTGAACACTGAAGCTTTCTTT
TRBJ2-3 | NA | TRBD1 | TRBV5-1 | CASSLGQGMRDTQYF | TGCGCCAGCAGCTTAGGACAGGGTATGAGGGATACGCAGTATTTT
TRBJ2-1 | NA | NA | TRBV11-2 | CASSLYSSSYNEQFF | TGTGCCAGCAGCTTATACTCGAGCTCCTACAATGAGCAGTTCTTC
TRBJ1-2 | NA | NA | TRBV14 | CASSQLRGYGGYTF | TGTGCCAGCAGCCAATTGCGCGGGTATGGTGGCTACACCTTC
TRBJ2-7 | NA | TRBD2 | TRBV4-2 | CASSQAVSSGSSLGSYEQYF | TGTGCCAGCAGCCAAGCGGTATCCAGCGGGAGTTCCTTGGGGTCCTACGAGCAGTACTTC
TRBJ2-7 | NA | NA | TRBV18 | CASSSYGGLGEEQYF | TGTGCCAGCTCTTCCTACGGGGGTCTAGGGGAAGAGCAGTACTTC
TRBJ1-2 | NA | TRBD1 | TRBV28 | CASSPQGANEYGYTF | TGTGCCAGCAGTCCCCAGGGGGCGAACGAGTATGGCTACACCTTC
TRBJ2-7 | NA | NA | TRBV6-5 | CASSYRRSEQYF | TGTGCCAGCAGTTACCGCAGGTCCGAGCAGTACTTC
TRBJ2-4 | NA | NA | TRBV25-1 | CASSDTGRGKNIQYF | TGTGCCAGCAGTGACACAGGGAGAGGCAAAAACATTCAGTACTTC
TRBJ2-1 | NA | TRBD1 | TRBV13 | CASSSLAGTGAYNEQFF | TGTGCCAGCAGCTCGCTTGCCGGGACAGGGGCTTACAATGAGCAGTTCTTC
TRBJ2-7 | NA | NA | TRBV4-2 | CASSPGGSYEQYF | TGTGCCAGCAGCCCCGGGGGTTCCTACGAGCAGTACTTC
TRBJ2-3 | NA | TRBD2 | TRBV6-4 | CASSDSAGGPDTQYF | TGTGCCAGCAGTGACTCAGCGGGAGGGCCAGATACGCAGTATTTT
TRBJ2-1 | NA | NA | TRBV3-1/TRBV3-2 | CASSQLLQHEQFF | TGTGCCAGCAGCCAACTACTCCAACATGAGCAGTTCTTC
TRBJ2-3 | NA | TRBD2 | TRBV30 | CASRGADTQYF | TGTGCCTCTCGGGGGGCAGATACGCAGTATTTT
TRBJ2-1 | NA | NA | TRBV7-2 | CASRESHEQFF | TGTGCCAGCAGGGAGAGTCATGAGCAGTTCTTC
TRBJ2-5 | NA | TRBD1 | TRBV3-1/TRBV3-2 | CASSRGITGGKETQYF | TGTGCCAGCAGCCGAGGAATTACAGGGGGGAAAGAGACCCAGTACTTC
TRBJ2-5 | NA | NA | TRBV9 | CASSVEAGWAQETQYF | TGTGCCAGCAGCGTAGAGGCAGGGTGGGCTCAAGAGACCCAGTACTTC
TRBJ2-1 | NA | TRBD2 | TRBV7-2 | CASNPGGLAGQEQFF | TGTGCCAGCAACCCGGGAGGGCTAGCGGGTCAAGAGCAGTTCTTC
TRBJ2-7 | NA | NA | TRBV6-5 | CATKRTASSYEQYF | TGTGCCACGAAACGGACAGCTTCCTCCTACGAGCAGTACTTC
TRBJ2-3 | NA | TRBD2 | TRBV5-1 | CASSLGDSGGDTQYF | TGCGCCAGCAGCTTGGGGGACTCGGGGGGAGATACGCAGTATTTT
TRBJ2-3 | NA | TRBD2 | TRBV29-1 | CSVEDLAGGYGTQYF | TGCAGCGTTGAAGATCTCGCGGGAGGGTACGGTACGCAGTATTTT
TRBJ2-7 | once | NA | TRBV19 | CASSADSSYEQYF | TGTGCCAGTAGTGCGGACAGTTCCTACGAGCAGTACTTC
TRBJ2-1 | NA | TRBD2 | TRBV9 | CASSVATPGLADPSSYNEQFF | TGTGCCAGCAGCGTAGCTACTCCGGGACTAGCGGACCCGAGCTCCTACAATGAGCAGTTCTTC
TRBJ2-7 | NA | TRBD1 | TRBV14 | CASSLLDRGGFYEQYF | TGTGCCAGCAGCCTCTTGGACAGGGGGGGATTTTACGAGCAGTACTTC
TRBJ2-3 | NA | TRBD2 | TRBV3-1/TRBV3-2 | CASSPYRLAGSTDTQYF | TGTGCCAGCAGCCCATATCGACTAGCGGGGAGCACAGATACGCAGTATTTT
TRBJ1-5 | NA | TRBD1 | TRBV4-2 | CASSQAGQGEQPQHF | TGTGCCAGCAGCCAAGCGGGACAGGGGGAACAGCCCCAGCATTTT
TRBJ2-7 | NA | TRBD2 | TRBV6-2/TRBV6-3 | CASSLLRGAGDFYEQYF | TGTGCCAGCAGCCTACTGAGGGGAGCGGGAGACTTCTACGAGCAGTACTTC
TRBJ2-3 | NA | NA | TRBV9 | CASSVEAGFIDTQYF | TGTGCCAGCAGCGTAGAGGCAGGGTTCATAGATACGCAGTATTTT
TRBJ1-2 | NA | NA | TRBV14 | CASTPGANNYGYTF | TGTGCCAGCACCCCAGGGGCAAATAACTATGGCTACACCTTC
TRBJ1-2 | once | NA | TRBV10-3 | CAISEYGNYGYTF | TGTGCCATCAGTGAGTACGGTAACTATGGCTACACCTTC
TRBJ2-7 | medium-sized | TRBD1 | TRBV9 | CASSRTGGHEQYF | TGTGCCAGCAGCCGGACAGGGGGCCACGAGCAGTACTTC
TRBJ2-2 | NA | NA | TRBV19 | CASSIGRGRHSSVTGELFF | TGTGCCAGTAGTATAGGAAGGGGTCGGCACTCATCGGTCACCGGGGAGCTGTTTTTT
TRBJ1-5 | NA | TRBD1 | TRBV28 | CASSSGQGSQPQHF | TGTGCCAGCAGTTCCGGACAGGGGAGTCAGCCCCAGCATTTT
TRBJ2-1 | NA | NA | TRBV7-3 | CASSLMGRGLNNEQFF | TGTGCCAGCAGCTTAATGGGTCGAGGCCTAAACAATGAGCAGTTCTTC
TRBJ2-7 | NA | NA | TRBV6-5 | CASRTSIYEQYF | TGTGCCAGCAGAACTAGTATCTACGAGCAGTACTTC
TRBJ2-7 | NA | NA | TRBV6-2/TRBV6-3 | CASSLKSYEQYF | TGTGCCAGCAGCCTAAAATCCTACGAGCAGTACTTC